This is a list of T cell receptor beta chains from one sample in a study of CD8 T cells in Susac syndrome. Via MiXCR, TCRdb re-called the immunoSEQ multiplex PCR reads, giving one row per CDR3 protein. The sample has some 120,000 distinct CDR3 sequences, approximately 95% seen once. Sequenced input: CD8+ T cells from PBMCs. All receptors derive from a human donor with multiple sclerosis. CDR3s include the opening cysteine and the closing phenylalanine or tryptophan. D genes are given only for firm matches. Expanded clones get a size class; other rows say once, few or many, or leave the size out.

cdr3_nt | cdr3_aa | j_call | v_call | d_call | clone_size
TGTGCCAGCAGCCCTGACAGGGCCTACGAGCAGTACTTC | CASSPDRAYEQYF | TRBJ2-7 | TRBV5-4 | TRBD1 | .
TGCGCCAGCAGCCTGGGGGAGCATCAGCCCCAGCATTTT | CASSLGEHQPQHF | TRBJ1-5 | TRBV4-1 | . | .
TGTGCCAGCAGTCCAGCTGCGACACAGCCCCCCCAAGGCTACACCTTC | CASSPAATQPPQGYTF | TRBJ1-2 | TRBV5-4 | . | .
TGCAGTGCTAGAGATATTCAGGTACTATTGAACACTGAAGCTTTCTTT | CSARDIQVLLNTEAFF | TRBJ1-1 | TRBV20-1 | . | once
TGTGCCAGCAGTCAGGGACTAGCCGGGCGCGAGCAGTACTTC | CASSQGLAGREQYF | TRBJ2-7 | TRBV27 | TRBD2 | few
TGCGCCAGCAGCCGCCAAGACGGGGAGACCCAGTACTTC | CASSRQDGETQYF | TRBJ2-5 | TRBV4-1 | . | .
TGTGCCAGCAGTTTCAATCGGGCAGGGTCCCCTTATGGCTACACCTTC | CASSFNRAGSPYGYTF | TRBJ1-2 | TRBV27 | . | .
TGTGCCAGCAGCCCCCGGTCTAGTTCCTGGTCCACCGGGGAGCTGTTTTTT | CASSPRSSSWSTGELFF | TRBJ2-2 | TRBV7-3 | . | .
TGTGCCAGCAGTGGTTGGACAGGGTCAAACCAGCCCCAGCATTTT | CASSGWTGSNQPQHF | TRBJ1-5 | TRBV6-1 | TRBD1 | .
TGTGCCAGCAGCCCCCGGGGGTGGGGGGACTACCTCATCAATGAGCAGTTCTTC | CASSPRGWGDYLINEQFF | TRBJ2-1 | TRBV7-3 | TRBD2 | .
TGTGCCAGCAGTTTGGCCTACACCTACGAGCAGTACTTC | CASSLAYTYEQYF | TRBJ2-7 | TRBV12-3/TRBV12-4 | . | .
TGTGCCACCAGTTCCGGACAGGACGGAGAAGCTTTCTTT | CATSSGQDGEAFF | TRBJ1-1 | TRBV24-1 | TRBD1 | .
TGTGCCAGCAGCCGGACTAGCGGGTCATCTAATGAGCAGTTCTTC | CASSRTSGSSNEQFF | TRBJ2-1 | TRBV7-9 | TRBD2 | .
TGTGCCAGCAGCGGGGACTTCCATTACGAGCAGTACTTC | CASSGDFHYEQYF | TRBJ2-7 | TRBV3-1 | . | .
TGTGCCAGCAACTCACCCGGCGCGGGGGGATCCAAAAACATTCAGTACTTC | CASNSPGAGGSKNIQYF | TRBJ2-4 | TRBV7-9 | TRBD2 | once
TGCAGTGCTAGAGTCACAGGGGATGATGGCTACACCTTC | CSARVTGDDGYTF | TRBJ1-2 | TRBV20-1 | TRBD1 | once
TGCAGTGCCCCGGGACTACCTAAGTACAATGAGCAGTTCTTC | CSAPGLPKYNEQFF | TRBJ2-1 | TRBV20-1 | TRBD2 | .
TGTGCCAGCAGCTTCGATACCGGGACAGGAAAATACGAGCAGTACTTC | CASSFDTGTGKYEQYF | TRBJ2-7 | TRBV5-6 | TRBD1 | few
TGTGCCAGCACCGGGACTCCCTTCTCGGAGACCCAGTACTTC | CASTGTPFSETQYF | TRBJ2-5 | TRBV25-1 | . | .
TGTGCCAGTAGTATAAGTGGGGGCTACTTGAATGAGCAGTTCTTC | CASSISGGYLNEQFF | TRBJ2-1 | TRBV19 | . | few
TGTGCCAGCAGTTTAGGTCGCTATCAGCCCCAGCATTTT | CASSLGRYQPQHF | TRBJ1-5 | TRBV27 | . | .
TGTGCCAGCAGCTTAGTGAGGGGCGATACGCAGTATTTT | CASSLVRGDTQYF | TRBJ2-3 | TRBV13 | . | .
TGTGCCAGCAGGGGTGGGGTGTCCTACGAGCAGTACTTC | CASRGGVSYEQYF | TRBJ2-7 | TRBV11-2 | . | .
TGTGCCTGCTCAGCAGCCCTAAACACCGGGGAGCTGTTTTTT | CACSAALNTGELFF | TRBJ2-2 | TRBV12-3/TRBV12-4 | . | .
TGTGCCAGCAGCATAGGGGTGAACCCTGAAGCTTTCTTT | CASSIGVNPEAFF | TRBJ1-1 | TRBV5-8 | . | .
TGTGCCAGCAGCGAAGGGGGGGCCAACGTCCTGACTTTC | CASSEGGANVLTF | TRBJ2-6 | TRBV9 | . | .
TGTGCCAGCAGCCCCGGACGGGGGGGTGAAAAACTGTTTTTT | CASSPGRGGEKLFF | TRBJ1-4 | TRBV13 | . | once
TGTGCCAGCAGTTTAGTGGCGTACGCCGATACAGATACGCAGTATTTT | CASSLVAYADTDTQYF | TRBJ2-3 | TRBV28 | . | .
TGTGCCAGCAGCCCAATGGGAGGGACTAGCGGGAGAGGAACAGATACGCAGTATTTT | CASSPMGGTSGRGTDTQYF | TRBJ2-3 | TRBV7-3 | TRBD2 | .
TGCGCCAGCAGCTTGTTCGTTAGGGGCGAGGACACTGAAGCTTTCTTT | CASSLFVRGEDTEAFF | TRBJ1-1 | TRBV5-1 | . | .
TGTGCCAGCAGCTACACTAGGAAGAGTAATAATGAGCAGTTCTTC | CASSYTRKSNNEQFF | TRBJ2-1 | TRBV13 | . | .
TGTGCCAGCAGTTTAGTGTGGGGGCAGCCCCAGCATTTT | CASSLVWGQPQHF | TRBJ1-5 | TRBV27 | . | .
TGTGCCACCCATCACAATAGGTGGATCCTGGGCCGAACCCAGTACTTC | CATHHNRWILGRTQYF | TRBJ2-5 | TRBV28 | . | once
TGCGCCAGCAGCCAAGGGTCAGGTTTGAACACTGAAGCTTTCTTT | CASSQGSGLNTEAFF | TRBJ1-1 | TRBV4-1 | . | .
TGCGCCAGCAGCCAAGATCATCCCCTGACTAGCACAGATACGCAGTATTTT | CASSQDHPLTSTDTQYF | TRBJ2-3 | TRBV4-1 | . | .
TGCAGCGGTCGACAGGGCAATTCCTACGAGCAGTACTTC | CSGRQGNSYEQYF | TRBJ2-7 | TRBV20-1 | TRBD1 | few
TGTGCCAGCAGTTTGATCGGGACAGGGGAAGAGACCCAGTACTTC | CASSLIGTGEETQYF | TRBJ2-5 | TRBV12-3/TRBV12-4 | TRBD1 | .